Shown below are 20 T cell receptor beta chains from a single sample sequenced in a study of low-dose radiotherapy and immunotherapy resistance in tumors. Gene-specific TRAV and TRBV primers were used for first-strand cDNA, covering alpha and beta chains. A 20-cycle PCR with a constant-region primer and V-primer adapter amplified TCRs. TCRdb re-called the reads through MiXCR, storing one row per CDR3 protein. The table shows tens of thousands of distinct CDR3 sequences, with less than 25% occurring only once. The time point here: after trial treatment. The treatment: LDRT plus nivolumab, ipilimumab, low-dose cyclophosphamide and aspirin (RACIN trial). Sequencing was performed on PBMCs, taken after low-dose radiotherapy plus immunotherapy. These receptors originate from a female donor with ovarian cancer.

This clonotype was detected ten times or more. The chain joins TRBV4-3 to TRBJ2-1, with a tentative D call TRBD1 (6 bases). CDR1 and CDR2 (germline): LGHNA, YSLEER. V was shortened by 2 bases and J by 10 bases, with 21 bases between the two germline ends. This CDR3 region has 16 residues. The CDR3 reads CASSQSWDLPGQEQFF. CDR3 DNA: TGCGCCAGCAGCCAATCTTGGGACCTCCCAGGACAGGAGCAGTTCTTC.

A single count supports this clonotype. A read error may explain this, as a much larger clone is one base away. This sequence joins TRBV7-2 and TRBJ1-2, with 7 nucleotides matching TRBD1. The J segment lost 1 base and the V segment lost 5 bases, leaving 7 bases of the junction unmatched. CDR3 length equals 15 residues. Germline V gene lookup returns CDR1 SGHTA and CDR2 FQGNSA. The CDR3 nucleotides read TGTGCCAGCAGCCCCGGGGACAGTGGTAACTATGGCTACACCTTC. Amino acids: CASSPGDSGNYGYTF.

As for this clonotype: This probably arose from a read error, given a far larger clone one base away. The rearrangement links TRBV28 to TRBJ2-6; D gene ambiguous. Trimming left V 5 bases short and J 0 bases short, with 11 bases between. CDR3 length equals 16 residues. Looked up from germline, CDR1 is MDHEN and CDR2 is SYDVKM. The DNA for the CDR3 is TGTGCCAGCAGTGATTTTTCCAGCTCTGGGGCCAACGTCCTGACTTTC. The encoded protein is CASSDFSSSGANVLTF.

This clonotype appeared many times. The rearrangement uses TRBV7-9 and TRBJ1-5; 7 positions match TRBD1. This CDR3 region has 16 residues. Per the germline V gene, CDR1 is SEHNR and CDR2 is FQNEAQ (reference sequence). The V segment lost 1 base and the J segment 3 bases; nucleotides outside the gene matches: 6. In nucleotides, the CDR3 is TGTGCCAGCAGCTTAGTAGGACAGGAAAACAATCAGCCCCAGCATTTT. Amino acids: CASSLVGQENNQPQHF.

This clonotype has at least ten counts. The chain carries TRBV20-1 and TRBJ2-2, with a possible D match to TRBD2 (7 bases). The germline V gene has CDR1 DFQATT and CDR2 SNEGSKA (reference sequence). V lost 3 bases, J lost 9 bases, and 14 bases lay in between. The CDR3 loop spans 13 amino acids. The CDR3 DNA sequence: TGCAGTGCTAGGGGGGGGGGGACACGGGAGCTGTTTTTT. Amino acid sequence: CSARGGGTRELFF.

On this clonotype itself: A far more abundant clone sits one base away, making this likely a read error. The rearrangement joins TRBV6-1 to TRBJ1-5; 8 bases align to TRBD1. The CDR3 is 14 amino acids. Germline values: CDR1 MNHNS, CDR2 SASEGT. CDR3 DNA sequence: TGTGCCAGCAGCAGGACAGGGTTGGAACAGCCCCACCATTTT. Amino acids: CASSRTGLEQPHHF.

The chain carries TRBV12-5 and TRBJ2-7, with TRBD2 identical over 10 bases. The CDR3 loop spans 17 amino acids. The V and J ends lost 7 bases and 0 bases, in that order; junction bases with no gene match: 12. CDR1 and CDR2 (germline): LGHNT, FRNRAP. In DNA, the CDR3 is TGTGCTAGTGCCAGGGGCACTAGCGGGATTAGCTCCTACGAGCAGTACTTC. It yields the protein CASARGTSGISSYEQYF. Full variable domain (outside the CDR3, taken from reference TRBV12-5 and TRBJ2-7): DARVTQTPRHKVTEMGQEVTMRCQPILGHNTVFWYRQTMMQGLELLAYFRNRAPLDDSGMPKDRFSAEMPDATLATLKIQPSEPRDSAVYFCASARGTSGISSYEQYFGPGTRLTVT.

This clonotype was recorded many times. The rearrangement links TRBV9 to TRBJ2-7, with D perhaps given as TRBD1 or TRBD2 (6 bases each). V was clipped by 4 bases and J by 3 bases, with 14 bases between them. In germline, CDR1 is SGDLS, CDR2 YYNGEE. The CDR3 consists of 14 residues. The CDR3 loop is CASSSKGGHYEQYF. CDR3 in DNA: TGTGCCAGCAGCTCCAAAGGGGGGCACTACGAGCAGTACTTC. Variable domain in full (rest from reference TRBV9 and TRBJ2-7): DSGVTQTPKHLITATGQRVTLRCSPRSGDLSVYWYQQSLDQGLQFLIQYYNGEERAKGNILERFSAQQFPDLHSELNLSSLELGDSALYFCASSSKGGHYEQYFGPGTRLTVT.

This clonotype was counted ten times or more. The rearrangement uses TRBV18 and TRBJ2-5; D might be TRBD1 or TRBD2, each matching 5 bases. This CDR3 has 15 residues. The germline CDR1 and CDR2 sequences are KGHSH and LQKENI. V lost 2 bases, J lost 1 base, and 11 bases lay in between. Here the CDR3 DNA reads TGTGCCAGCTCACCAACGGCAGGGAGCCAAGAGACCCAGTACTTC. Protein product: CASSPTAGSQETQYF.

This clonotype occurred many times. This chain joins TRBV11-2 and TRBJ2-1, with D tentatively TRBD1 or TRBD2 (6 bases each). The germline gives CDR1 SGHAT, CDR2 FQNNGV. Trimming stripped 7 bases from V and 4 bases from J, with 20 bases between. The CDR3 has 16 amino acids. CDR3 sequence: CASTDWGEQGYNEQFF. The CDR3 nucleotides are TGTGCCAGCACCGACTGGGGGGAACAGGGTTACAATGAGCAGTTCTTC. Drawing the rest from reference TRBV11-2 and TRBJ2-1, the complete variable domain is EAGVAQSPRYKIIEKRQSVAFWCNPISGHATLYWYQQILGQGPKLLIQFQNNGVVDDSQLPKDRFSAERLKGVDSTLKIQPAKLEDSAVYLCASTDWGEQGYNEQFFGPGTRLTVL.

At least ten counts were recorded for this clonotype. The rearrangement uses TRBV19 and TRBJ2-3; possible D gene TRBD2, 6 bases. In germline, CDR1 is LNHDA, CDR2 SQIVND (reference sequence). The V end was cut by 4 bases, the J end by 0 bases, with 17 bases between. This CDR3 is built from 17 residues. The CDR3 loop reads CASSSRLAGTSTDTQYF. CDR3 nucleotide sequence: TGTGCCAGTAGTAGTCGGCTAGCAGGGACTAGCACAGATACGCAGTATTTT.

This clonotype was recorded at least ten times. The V call is TRBV19, the J call TRBJ2-1; 10 nucleotides agree with TRBD1. Per germline, CDR1 LNHDA and CDR2 SQIVND (reference sequence). Trimming at V came to 5 bases and at J to 6 bases, leaving 7 bases not matched to a gene. The CDR3 is 15 residues long. CDR3 residues: CASSPRQGASNEQFF. In DNA form, the CDR3 reads TGTGCCAGTAGTCCCCGACAGGGGGCGAGCAATGAGCAGTTCTTC.

This clonotype was detected ten times or more. For the CDR3, the DNA is TGTGCCAGCAGCTATATCAGGAGCTCTACCGAAAAACTGTTTTTT. Encoded protein: CASSYIRSSTEKLFF. The chain joins TRBV3-1 to TRBJ1-4, with D hard to call. Germline V CDR1 and CDR2: LGHDT, YNNKEL (reference sequence). This CDR3 spans 15 amino acids. The V and J ends lost 5 bases and 8 bases respectively, with 18 bases between them.

This clonotype was counted at least ten times. The chain combines TRBV15 with TRBJ2-5, with D possibly matching TRBD2 (6 bases). Germline-derived CDR1 and CDR2 are LNHNV and YYDKDF (reference sequence). Between the trimmed V and J ends, which lost 0 bases and 2 bases, there was a span of 7 bases. The CDR3 sequence is 14 residues long. The CDR3 nucleotides are TGTGCCACCAGCAGAGATCGGGGGCAAGAGACCCAGTACTTC. It yields the protein CATSRDRGQETQYF.

To note about this clonotype: A single base is all that separates this from a far larger clone, so a read error is likely. The rearrangement uses TRBV6-8 and TRBJ1-1, with D maybe TRBD1 (5 bases). The CDR3 sequence is 13 residues long. Per germline, CDR1 MNHGY and CDR2 SAAAGT. Trimming left V 7 bases short and J 6 bases short, with 15 bases between. The CDR3 protein is CASTQCGAPEAFF. CDR3 DNA: TGTGCCAGCACTCAATGCGGGGCCCCTGAAGCTTTCTTT.

Ten or more counts support this clonotype. The chain uses TRBV24-1 and TRBJ1-1; 7 nucleotides line up with TRBD1. Germline assignment: CDR1 KGHDR and CDR2 SFDVKD. The CDR3 has 14 amino acids. Trimming took 5 bases from V and 6 from J; bases not matched to a gene: 8. This chain's CDR3 is CATSAPGTASEAFF. CDR3 DNA sequence: TGTGCCACCAGTGCGCCGGGGACAGCGTCTGAAGCTTTCTTT.

The sample holds many counts of this clonotype. The V call is TRBV5-1, the J call TRBJ1-1; D is ambiguous. V shed 0 bases and J shed 1 base, with 7 bases lying between them. The CDR3 spans 14 residues. From germline, CDR1 is SGHRS and CDR2 YFSETQ. CDR3 sequence reads: CASSLASWNTEAFF. The CDR3, as DNA: TGCGCCAGCAGCTTGGCCTCCTGGAACACTGAAGCTTTCTTT. Complete variable domain (other parts from reference TRBV5-1 and TRBJ1-1): KAGVTQTPRYLIKTRGQQVTLSCSPISGHRSVSWYQQTPGQGLQFLFEYFSETQRNKGNFPGRFSGRQFSNSRSEMNVSTLELGDSALYLCASSLASWNTEAFFGQGTRLTVV.

Turning to this clonotype: The likely explanation is a read error, given a far larger clone one base away. The chain has TRBV2 and TRBJ2-2; possibly TRBD2 for D (5 bases). There are 14 residues in the CDR3. Trimming pared 4 bases from V and 8 bases from J, leaving 14 bases between. Germline V gene data show CDR1 as SNHLY and CDR2 as FYNNEI. The CDR3 protein is CASSATSRGGELFF. The CDR3 DNA sequence: TGTGCCAGCAGTGCAACCAGTCGAGGGGGGGAGCTGTTTTTT.

This clonotype has a count of ten or more. The V call is TRBV15, the J call TRBJ2-1; 11 nucleotides agree with TRBD2. The V gene's germline CDR1 is LNHNV and CDR2 YYDKDF (reference sequence). J was trimmed by 4 bases and V by 0 bases; bases with no gene match: 5. The CDR3 runs 17 residues. CDR3 loop: CATSREASGRLYNEQFF. DNA for the CDR3: TGTGCCACCAGCAGAGAGGCTAGCGGGAGGTTGTACAATGAGCAGTTCTTC.

This clonotype has ten or more counts. The V gene is TRBV6-5, the J gene TRBJ2-3; D is unclear. CDR1 and CDR2 from the germline V gene are MNHEY and SVGAGI. V gave up 7 bases and J gave up 1 base, with 12 bases separating them. This CDR3 contains 14 residues. Here the CDR3 DNA reads TGTGCCAGCAAAGAGTCTCTTGGCACAGATACGCAGTATTTT. This encodes CASKESLGTDTQYF.